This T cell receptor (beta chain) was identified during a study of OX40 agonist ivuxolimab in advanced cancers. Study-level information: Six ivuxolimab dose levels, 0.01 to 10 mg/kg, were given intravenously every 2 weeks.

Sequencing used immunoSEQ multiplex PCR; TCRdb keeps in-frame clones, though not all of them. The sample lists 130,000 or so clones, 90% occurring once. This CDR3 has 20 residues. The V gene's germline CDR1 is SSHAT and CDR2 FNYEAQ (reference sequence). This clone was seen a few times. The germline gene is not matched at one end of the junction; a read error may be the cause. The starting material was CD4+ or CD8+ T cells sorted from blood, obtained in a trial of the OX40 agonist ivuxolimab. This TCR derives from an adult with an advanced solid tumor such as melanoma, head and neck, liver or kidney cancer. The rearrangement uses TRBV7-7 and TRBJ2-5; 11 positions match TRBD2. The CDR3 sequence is CASSVGGLAALGRGQETQYF. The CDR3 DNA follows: TGTGCTAGCAGCGTAGGGGGACTAGCGGCTCTCGGGCGGGGTCAAGAGACCCAGTACTTC.